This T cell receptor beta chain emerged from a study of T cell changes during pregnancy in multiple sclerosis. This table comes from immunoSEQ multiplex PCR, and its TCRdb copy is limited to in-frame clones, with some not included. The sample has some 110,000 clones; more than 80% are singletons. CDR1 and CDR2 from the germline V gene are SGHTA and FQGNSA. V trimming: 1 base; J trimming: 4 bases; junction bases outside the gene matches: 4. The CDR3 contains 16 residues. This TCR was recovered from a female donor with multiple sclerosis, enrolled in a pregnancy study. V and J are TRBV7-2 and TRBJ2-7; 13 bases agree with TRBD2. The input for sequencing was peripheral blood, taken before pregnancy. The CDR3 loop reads CASSLGGTSGAYEQYF. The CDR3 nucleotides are TGTGCCAGCAGCTTAGGAGGGACTAGCGGGGCTTACGAGCAGTACTTC.